This T cell receptor (beta chain) was documented in a study of control samples from healthy donors and cancer patients. Produced via immunoSEQ multiplex PCR; TCRdb's table is partial and in-frame only. The table has fewer than 150,000 clones, around 93% seen once. Germline lookup yields CDR1 SGHTA and CDR2 FQGTGA. Trimming took off 3 bases at V and 8 bases at J, with 12 bases between the two ends. This CDR3 has 13 residues. The sequence was collected from a man younger than 30 in good health. The specimen was blood. J is TRBJ2-3 and V is TRBV7-3, with a tentative D call TRBD2 (6 bases). The CDR3 region is CASSFPGLGTQYF. CDR3 nucleotides: TGTGCCAGCAGCTTCCCGGGACTGGGTACGCAGTATTTT.